The text below deals with one TCR beta chain. Trimming cost V 4 bases and J 6 bases; bases outside gene matches: 6. The CDR3 loop spans 14 amino acids. Germline CDR1 reads PRHDT; CDR2 reads FYEKMQ (reference sequence). Arm-PCR of CDR3 regions and iRepertoire HTBI primers were used to build TCR beta libraries. Via MiXCR, TCRdb re-called the multiplex PCR reads, giving one row per CDR3 protein. Here the sample spans about 200,000 distinct CDR3 sequences, 18% being singletons. This record comes from a study of regulatory T cells in long-lasting Graves disease. Time point noted: newly diagnosed GD, antithyroid drugs for less than 3 months. There was RNA extracted from PBMCs, and the TCR library was made from it.

This receptor was taken from a female donor with Graves disease. This chain connects TRBV13 to TRBJ2-1, with 7 bases lining up with TRBD2. Sample: peripheral blood mononuclear cells (PBMCs), taken at new diagnosis, from a patient treated with antithyroid drugs. CDR3 bases: TGTGCCAGCAGCTCCTTTGGGAGGGTCAATGAGCAGTTCTTC. Its protein is CASSSFGRVNEQFF.